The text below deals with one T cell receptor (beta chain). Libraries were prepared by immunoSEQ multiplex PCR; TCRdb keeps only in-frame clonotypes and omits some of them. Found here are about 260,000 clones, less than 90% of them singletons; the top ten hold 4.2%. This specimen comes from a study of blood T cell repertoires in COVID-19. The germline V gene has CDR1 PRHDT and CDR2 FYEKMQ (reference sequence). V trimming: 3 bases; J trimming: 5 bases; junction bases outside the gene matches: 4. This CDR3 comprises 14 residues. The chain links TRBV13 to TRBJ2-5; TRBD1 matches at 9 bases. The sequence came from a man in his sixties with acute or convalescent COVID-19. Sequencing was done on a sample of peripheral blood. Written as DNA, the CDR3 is TGTGCCAGCAGCTTCGGGACAGGGCATGAGACCCAGTACTTC. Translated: CASSFGTGHETQYF. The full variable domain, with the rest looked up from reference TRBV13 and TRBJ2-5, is AAGVIQSPRHLIKEKRETATLKCYPIPRHDTVYWYQQGPGQDPQFLISFYEKMQSDKGSIPDRFSAQQFSDYHSELNMSSLELGDSALYFCASSFGTGHETQYFGPGTRLLVL.